This T cell receptor beta chain stems from a study of T cells expressing NK-cell markers. Study information: According to the study, TCR beta repertoires originated from sorted CD3+CD56+NKG2C+, CD3+CD56+NKG2C- and CD3+CD56-NKG2C+ T cells.

For this clonotype: Antigen specificity is unknown.

The authors made TCR beta cDNA libraries by 5'RACE template switching. This switching added a universal primer site and UMIs. TCRdb reprocessed the 5' RACE reads and stores each CDR3 protein as one record, lacking DNA. The listing contains fewer than 400,000 distinct CDR3 sequences. Findings and caveats of the study: Topping the CD3+CD56-NKG2C+ fraction as well were these clonotypes, in a handful of donors. The study found dominant NKG2C+ clonotypes at about 1.0-7.5% of CD8+ T cells in about six donors.

CDR3 length: 12 amino acids. The V gene's germline CDR1 is MNHNS and CDR2 SASEGT. This TCR came from a man aged 18 to 69 in good health. Sequencing was done on a sample of blood T cells: a sorted CD56 or NKG2C T cell subset, CD4+ or CD8+ T cells, or bulk PBMC T cells (not recorded which). This sequence joins TRBV6-1 and TRBJ1-2; TCRdb's assignment of TRBD1 cannot be checked, as there is no DNA. The CDR3 loop reads CASSTGRDGYTF.